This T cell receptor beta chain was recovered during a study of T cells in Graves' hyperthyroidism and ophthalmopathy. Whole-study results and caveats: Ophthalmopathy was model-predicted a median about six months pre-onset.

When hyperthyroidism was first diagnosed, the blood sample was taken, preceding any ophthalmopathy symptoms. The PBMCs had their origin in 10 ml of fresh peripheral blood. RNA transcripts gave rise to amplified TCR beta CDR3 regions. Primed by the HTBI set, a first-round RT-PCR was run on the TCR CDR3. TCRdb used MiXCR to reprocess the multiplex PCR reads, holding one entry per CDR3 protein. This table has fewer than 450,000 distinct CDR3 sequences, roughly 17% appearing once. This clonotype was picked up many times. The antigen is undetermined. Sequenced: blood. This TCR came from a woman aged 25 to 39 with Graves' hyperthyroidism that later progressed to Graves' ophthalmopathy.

CDR3: CASSSYLGGELFF. The CDR3 bases are TGTGCCAGTAGTAGTTACTTGGGCGGGGAGCTGTTTTTT. The V call is TRBV19, the J call TRBJ2-2; no reliable D call. This CDR3 contains 13 residues. Germline V gene lookup returns CDR1 LNHDA and CDR2 SQIVND (reference sequence). V lost 4 bases and J 7 bases, leaving 10 bases between the germline ends.